The 26 T cell receptor beta chains reported below all come from one sample, sequenced in a study of blood T cell repertoires in COVID-19 (dated by TCRdb to the early 2020s). To prepare the library, the immunoSEQ multiplex PCR assay was applied. TCRdb carries this immuneACCESS record with in-frame sequences only. Its versions omit some clonotypes, under half of them owing to an unresolved V gene in the studies checked, with the rest unexplained. The sample table holds about 120,000 clones, of which 65% to 90% were seen once. About a tenth of the sample is held by the ten biggest clonotypes. Material for sequencing was peripheral blood. These receptors were taken from an elderly man with acute or convalescent COVID-19.

J is TRBJ1-2 and V is TRBV4-2; TRBD1 matches 7 bases. The CDR3 is 15 residues long. CDR1 and CDR2 (germline): LGHNA, YNFKEQ. V gave up 1 base and J gave up 3 bases; unmatched junction bases: 5. For the CDR3, the DNA is TGTGCCAGCAGCCAAGTTTCCAGGGGGGACTATGGCTACACCTTC. It yields the protein CASSQVSRGDYGYTF.

This clone was seen only once. The chain recombines TRBV7-2 with TRBJ1-2, with 7 bases lining up with TRBD1. Germline loops: CDR1 SGHTA, CDR2 FQGNSA. Trimming cost V 3 bases and J 1 base; bases outside gene matches: 2. This CDR3 is built from 14 residues. The CDR3, as DNA: TGTGCCAGCAGCTTGGGACAGATTAACTATGGCTACACCTTC. Translated: CASSLGQINYGYTF.

The CDR3 loop reads CASNFRTGDHNSPLHF. CDR3 in DNA: TGTGCCAGCAACTTTCGGACAGGGGACCATAATTCACCCCTCCACTTT. The rearrangement joins TRBV28 to TRBJ1-6, with 9 bases fitting TRBD1. V lost 7 bases, J lost 5 bases, and 9 bases stayed unmatched. In germline, CDR1 is MDHEN, CDR2 SYDVKM. The CDR3 is made up of 16 amino acids.

The genes are TRBV2 and TRBJ2-7; 7 positions agree with TRBD1. The CDR3 length is 14 residues. Germline V CDR1 and CDR2: SNHLY, FYNNEI. Trimming removed 3 bases from V and 6 bases from J; junction bases left unmatched: 8. This chain's CDR3 is CASSESRQGSEQYF. The CDR3 nucleotides are TGTGCCAGCAGTGAGTCAAGACAGGGAAGCGAGCAGTACTTC.

The rearrangement uses TRBV10-3 and TRBJ2-7; perhaps TRBD2 as D (5 bases). Germline V CDR1 and CDR2: ENHRY, SYGVKD. CDR3 length equals 12 residues. V shed 0 bases and J shed 6 bases, with 6 bases lying between them. This chain's CDR3 is CAISESAAEQYF. CDR3 DNA sequence: TGTGCCATCAGTGAGTCAGCGGCCGAGCAGTACTTC.

V is TRBV20-1 and J is TRBJ1-1; D is uncertain. CDR3 length equals 8 residues. Germline V gives CDR1 DFQATT, CDR2 SNEGSKA (reference sequence). The V gene lost 5 bases and the J gene lost 8 bases, with 3 bases spanning the gap. The CDR3 sequence is CSAQEAFF. The CDR3 bases are TGCAGTGCTCAAGAAGCTTTCTTT.

The chain carries TRBV29-1 and TRBJ2-3; a possible D gene is TRBD2 (6 bases). Germline lookup yields CDR1 SQVTM and CDR2 ANQGSEA. The CDR3 totals 13 residues. The CDR3 nucleotides are TGCACGGCCCGGGCTAGCGCCACAGATACGCAGTATTTT. Protein sequence: CTARASATDTQYF.

The gene calls are TRBV11-2 and TRBJ2-7; D gene uncertain. Looked up from germline, CDR1 is SGHAT and CDR2 is FQNNGV. The CDR3 runs 13 residues. Trimming removed 2 bases from V and 5 bases from J, with 10 bases in between. The CDR3, as DNA: TGTGCCAGCAGCTTACAGGATCCGGACGAGCAGTACTTC. Protein product: CASSLQDPDEQYF.

V usage is TRBV11-2 and J usage is TRBJ1-3, with D possibly TRBD1 on 6 matching bases. The CDR3 covers 15 residues. Germline assignment: CDR1 SGHAT and CDR2 FQNNGV. The ends were cut back, 4 bases at V and 0 bases at J, with 10 bases in the middle. The CDR3 DNA follows: TGTGCCAGCAGCTCGACAGGTTACTCTGGAAACACCATATATTTT. Translated, it gives CASSSTGYSGNTIYF.

The gene calls are TRBV2 and TRBJ1-2; 8 positions match TRBD1. Losses at the gene ends were 6 bases for V and 7 bases for J; bases not matched to a gene: 10. The V gene's germline CDR1 is SNHLY and CDR2 FYNNEI. The CDR3 sequence is 14 residues long. The CDR3 sequence is CASSPDRVLLGYTF. In DNA, the CDR3 is TGTGCCAGCAGCCCGGACAGGGTTCTACTTGGCTACACCTTC.

Here the CDR3 DNA reads TGTGCCAGCAGCTTAGCGTGGCAGTCCTCCTACGAGCAGTACTTC. It codes for CASSLAWQSSYEQYF. V and J are TRBV7-8 and TRBJ2-7; D not certain. CDR3 length: 15 residues. Germline V CDR1 and CDR2: SGHVS, FQNEAQ. Trimming took 0 bases from V and 0 from J, leaving 9 bases between them.

The chain combines TRBV7-8 with TRBJ1-5, with TRBD1 identical over 9 bases. V lost 2 bases and J lost 5; bases outside the gene matches: 7. The CDR3 length is 16 residues. The germline V gene has CDR1 SGHVS and CDR2 FQNEAQ. The CDR3 DNA follows: TGTGCCAGCAGCTTAACCAGGGACAGGGAGGATCAGCCCCAGCATTTT. Translation: CASSLTRDREDQPQHF.

This sequence joins TRBV4-2 and TRBJ1-4, with D perhaps matching TRBD1 (6 bases). Germline CDR1 LGHNA, CDR2 YNFKEQ. This CDR3 has 16 residues. V was pared by 1 base and J by 8 bases, with 17 bases between. CDR3 sequence (DNA): TGTGCCAGCAGCCAAGCGGTCCTAGGGGGTGACGAAAAACTGTTTTTT. It is translated as CASSQAVLGGDEKLFF.

J is TRBJ1-4 and V is TRBV25-1; D is undetermined. This CDR3 is built from 13 residues. Germline V lookup: CDR1 MGHDK, CDR2 SYGVNS. Trimming stripped 7 bases from V and 6 bases from J, with 12 bases between. CDR3 coding DNA: TGTGCCAGCATCAGACCTCTAGATGAAAAACTGTTTTTT. Its protein is CASIRPLDEKLFF.

The rearrangement joins TRBV19 to TRBJ2-1; possibly TRBD2 for D (6 bases). The CDR3 contains 13 residues. V shed 9 bases and J shed 7 bases, with 16 bases lying between them. Germline CDR1 is LNHDA and CDR2 is SQIVND (reference sequence). CDR3 sequence (DNA): TGTGCCAGCGGGCGGCTAGCGTGGAATGAGCAGTTCTTC. It yields the protein CASGRLAWNEQFF.

V usage is TRBV29-1 and J usage is TRBJ2-3, with TRBD2 identical over 15 bases. Unmatched junction bases numbered 1, after V lost 3 bases and J lost 3 bases. The CDR3 is made up of 15 amino acids. The germline V gene encodes CDR1 SQVTM and CDR2 ANQGSEA. The DNA of the CDR3 is TGCAGCGTTGATGGACTAGCGGGAGGGACAGATACGCAGTATTTT. Amino acid sequence: CSVDGLAGGTDTQYF.

The chain recombines TRBV7-2 with TRBJ2-3; 13 nucleotides agree with TRBD2. This CDR3 is 18 amino acids long. Germline V CDR1 and CDR2: SGHTA, FQGNSA. V was clipped by 5 bases and J by 1 base; unmatched bases: 9. The DNA for the CDR3 is TGTGCCAGCAGCAGGACTAGCGGGGGCCCGTTGGGCACAGATACGCAGTATTTT. Amino acids: CASSRTSGGPLGTDTQYF.

This chain links TRBV27 with TRBJ1-4; the D gene is possibly TRBD1 (6 bases). Germline V CDR1 and CDR2: MNHEY, SMNVEV (reference sequence). The CDR3 sequence is 16 residues long. V lost 4 bases and J 1 base, leaving 13 bases between the germline ends. The CDR3 DNA is TGTGCCAGCAGTTGGGACACCTTAGGAACTAATGAAAAACTGTTTTTT. This codes for CASSWDTLGTNEKLFF. The full variable domain, rest sourced from reference TRBV27 and TRBJ1-4, is EAQVTQNPRYLITVTGKKLTVTCSQNMNHEYMSWYRQDPGLGLRQIYYSMNVEVTDKGDVPEGYKVSRKEKRNFPLILESPSPNQTSLYFCASSWDTLGTNEKLFFGSGTQLSVL.

The chain recombines TRBV5-1 with TRBJ2-7; tentative D call: TRBD1 (5 bases). Germline CDR1 SGHRS, CDR2 YFSETQ. V gave up 4 bases and J gave up 0 bases, with 11 bases separating them. This CDR3 contains 14 residues. CDR3 nucleotides: TGCGCCAGCAGCGTCATGCAGGGCTCCTACGAGCAGTACTTC. It yields the protein CASSVMQGSYEQYF.

The V call is TRBV20-1, the J call TRBJ2-7; D remains unclear. Per the germline V gene, CDR1 is DFQATT and CDR2 is SNEGSKA (reference sequence). The CDR3 runs 10 residues. Deletions cut 5 bases from V and 7 bases from J, with 9 bases between. CDR3 protein: CSAYPVEQYF. The DNA for the CDR3 is TGCAGTGCTTATCCCGTGGAGCAGTACTTC.

The chain combines TRBV5-1 with TRBJ2-3; 16 bases align to TRBD2. Germline V gene data show CDR1 as SGHRS and CDR2 as YFSETQ. The CDR3 covers 17 residues. J was trimmed by 4 bases and V by 4 bases; bases with no gene match: 6. CDR3 amino acids: CASSEGLAGGPADTQYF. The CDR3 nucleotides are TGCGCCAGCAGCGAGGGACTAGCGGGAGGGCCGGCAGATACGCAGTATTTT.

This clone was seen a single time. The gene calls are TRBV12-1 and TRBJ2-4; TRBD1, the D gene given by the table, was not confirmed from the DNA. TRBV12-1 is deemed a pseudogene. The CDR3 runs 18 residues. The CDR3 loop reads CASNYKPDRGHSGDIQYF. CDR3 in DNA: TGTGCCAGCAATTATAAACCCGACAGGGGGCATTCTGGGGACATTCAGTACTTC.

The rearrangement uses TRBV30 and TRBJ2-7; no clear D gene. Germline-derived CDR1 and CDR2 are GTSNPN and SVGIG (reference sequence). The CDR3 has 11 amino acids. Trimming cost V 2 bases and J 4 bases, with 6 bases left between them. CDR3 sequence reads: CAWSWQYEQYF. In nucleotides, the CDR3 is TGTGCCTGGAGTTGGCAGTACGAGCAGTACTTC.

The rearrangement uses TRBV5-1 and TRBJ1-2; TRBD1 is a possible D gene (5 bases). V lost 9 bases, J lost 6 bases, and 18 bases lay in between. Per the germline V gene, CDR1 is SGHRS and CDR2 is YFSETQ. The CDR3 is 13 residues long. CDR3: CATGRREGNGYTF. The CDR3 coding sequence is TGCGCCACCGGAAGAAGGGAGGGGAATGGCTACACCTTC. Full variable domain (remainder filled in from reference TRBV5-1 and TRBJ1-2): KAGVTQTPRYLIKTRGQQVTLSCSPISGHRSVSWYQQTPGQGLQFLFEYFSETQRNKGNFPGRFSGRQFSNSRSEMNVSTLELGDSALYLCATGRREGNGYTFGSGTRLTVV.

The chain's CDR3 is CASSIVSGESNQPQHF. The CDR3 nucleotides read TGTGCCAGTAGTATTGTTTCAGGGGAAAGCAATCAGCCCCAGCATTTT. J is TRBJ1-5 and V is TRBV19; D might be TRBD1 (6 bases). CDR1 is LNHDA, CDR2 SQIVND, per germline (reference sequence). CDR3 size: 16 residues. Trimming took 3 bases from V and 1 from J, leaving 13 bases between them.

This rearrangement joins TRBV7-2 to TRBJ1-4; D is ambiguous. V was trimmed by 1 base and J by 1 base, leaving 16 bases between them. Germline CDR1 and CDR2: SGHTA and FQGNSA. This CDR3 contains 18 residues. CDR3 DNA: TGTGCCAGCAGCTTAGGGCGGTTAGAGCTTCGAACTAATGAAAAACTGTTTTTT. The encoded protein is CASSLGRLELRTNEKLFF.